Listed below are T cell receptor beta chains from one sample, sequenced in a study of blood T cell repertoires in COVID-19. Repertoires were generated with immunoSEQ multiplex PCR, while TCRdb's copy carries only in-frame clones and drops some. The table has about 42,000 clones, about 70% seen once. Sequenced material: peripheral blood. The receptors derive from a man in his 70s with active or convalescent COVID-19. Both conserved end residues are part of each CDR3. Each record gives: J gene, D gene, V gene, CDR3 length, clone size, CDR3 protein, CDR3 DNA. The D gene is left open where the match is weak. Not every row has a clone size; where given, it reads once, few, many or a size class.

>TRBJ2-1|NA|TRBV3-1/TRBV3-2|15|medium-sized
CASSQTGTLTNEQFF
TGTGCCAGCAGCCAAACCGGGACACTGACAAATGAGCAGTTCTTC
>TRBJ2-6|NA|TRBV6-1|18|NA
CASSEGERLSFGANVLTF
TGTGCCAGCAGTGAAGGAGAGAGGCTCTCTTTTGGGGCCAACGTCCTGACTTTC
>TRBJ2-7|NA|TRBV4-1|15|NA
CASSQEARGLYEQYF
TGCGCCAGCAGCCAAGAAGCCAGGGGATTGTACGAGCAGTACTTC
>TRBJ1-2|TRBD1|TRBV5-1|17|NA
CASSFTRLTGGSDGYTF
TGCGCCAGCAGCTTTACTAGGTTGACAGGGGGATCGGATGGCTACACCTTC
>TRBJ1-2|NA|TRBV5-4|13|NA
CASSFPGEGGYTF
TGTGCCAGCAGTTTTCCGGGGGAGGGTGGCTACACCTTC
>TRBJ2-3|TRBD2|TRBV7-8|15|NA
CASSRSGGASDTQYF
TGTGCCAGCAGCCGTAGCGGGGGGGCCTCAGATACGCAGTATTTT
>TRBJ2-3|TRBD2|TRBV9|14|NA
CASGLAGSTDTQYF
TGTGCCAGTGGACTAGCGGGGAGCACAGATACGCAGTATTTT
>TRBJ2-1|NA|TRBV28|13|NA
CASSLVGVDEQFF
TGTGCCAGCAGTTTAGTGGGAGTCGATGAGCAGTTCTTC
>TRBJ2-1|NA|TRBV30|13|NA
CAWSHKAAPEQFF
TGTGCCTGGAGCCACAAAGCGGCACCTGAGCAGTTCTTC
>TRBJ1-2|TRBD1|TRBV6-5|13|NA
CASISTGAYGYTF
TGTGCCAGCATTTCAACAGGGGCCTATGGCTACACCTTC
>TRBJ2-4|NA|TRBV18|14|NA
CASSPPAQGNIQYF
TGTGCCAGCTCACCACCGGCTCAGGGAAACATTCAGTACTTC